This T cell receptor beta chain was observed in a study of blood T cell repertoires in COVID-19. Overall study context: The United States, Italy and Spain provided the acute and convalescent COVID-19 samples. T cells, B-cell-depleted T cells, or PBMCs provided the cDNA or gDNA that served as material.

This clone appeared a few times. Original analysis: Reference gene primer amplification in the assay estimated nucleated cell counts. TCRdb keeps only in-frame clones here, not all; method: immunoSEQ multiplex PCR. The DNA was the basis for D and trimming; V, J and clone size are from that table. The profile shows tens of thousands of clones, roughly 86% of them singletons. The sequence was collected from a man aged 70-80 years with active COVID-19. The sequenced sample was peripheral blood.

CDR3 nucleotides: TGTGCCAGCAGCCCGCAATGGTTCGAGGGTACCGATGAAAAACTGTTTTTT. It yields the protein CASSPQWFEGTDEKLFF. The rearrangement links TRBV11-3 to TRBJ1-4, with D unclear. V lost 5 bases to trimming and J lost 6 bases, with 22 bases between them. CDR1 is SGHNT and CDR2 is YENEEA in the germline V gene. The CDR3 loop spans 17 amino acids. Complete variable domain (other parts from reference TRBV11-3 and TRBJ1-4): EAGVVQSPRYKIIEKKQPVAFWCNPISGHNTLYWYLQNLGQGPELLIRYENEEAVDDSQLPKDRFSAERLKGVDSTLKIQPAELGDSAVYLCASSPQWFEGTDEKLFFGSGTQLSVL.